This T cell receptor beta chain was observed in a study of T cells in Graves' hyperthyroidism and ophthalmopathy. As concerns this clonotype: The antigen remains undetermined.

Study-level findings and limits: A model built on 13 V-J features separated ophthalmopathy from stable hyperthyroidism. Before onset, by a median of approximately 6.2 months, the model predicted ophthalmopathy.

Template material for amplifying TCR beta CDR3 regions consisted of RNA transcripts. The HTBI primer set served for first-round RT-PCR of the TCR CDR3. Each CDR3 protein is one row after TCRdb ran MiXCR on the multiplex PCR reads. Among more than 300,000 distinct CDR3 sequences listed, 14% were seen once. Sequencing was performed on blood. This sequence originates from a woman younger than 45 with Graves' ophthalmopathy.

The CDR3 region is CASSPRTANEKLFF. The CDR3 DNA is TGTGCCAGCAGCCCGAGGACGGCTAATGAAAAACTGTTTTTT. The chain recombines TRBV6-1 with TRBJ1-4; no clear D gene. The CDR3 covers 14 residues. Trimming cost V 6 bases and J 3 bases, with 11 bases left between them. Germline CDR1 MNHNS, CDR2 SASEGT.